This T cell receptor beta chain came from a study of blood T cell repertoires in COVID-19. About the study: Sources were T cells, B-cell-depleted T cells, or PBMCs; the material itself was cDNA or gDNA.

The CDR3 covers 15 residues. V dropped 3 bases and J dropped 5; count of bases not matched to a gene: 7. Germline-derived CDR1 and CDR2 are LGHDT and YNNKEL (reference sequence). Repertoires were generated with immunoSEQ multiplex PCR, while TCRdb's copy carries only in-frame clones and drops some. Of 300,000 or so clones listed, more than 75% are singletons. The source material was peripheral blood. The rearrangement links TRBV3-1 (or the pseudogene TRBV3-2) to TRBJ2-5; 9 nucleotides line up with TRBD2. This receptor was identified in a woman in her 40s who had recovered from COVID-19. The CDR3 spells CASSHLAGQGETQYF. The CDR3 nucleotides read TGTGCCAGCAGCCACCTAGCGGGGCAGGGCGAGACCCAGTACTTC.